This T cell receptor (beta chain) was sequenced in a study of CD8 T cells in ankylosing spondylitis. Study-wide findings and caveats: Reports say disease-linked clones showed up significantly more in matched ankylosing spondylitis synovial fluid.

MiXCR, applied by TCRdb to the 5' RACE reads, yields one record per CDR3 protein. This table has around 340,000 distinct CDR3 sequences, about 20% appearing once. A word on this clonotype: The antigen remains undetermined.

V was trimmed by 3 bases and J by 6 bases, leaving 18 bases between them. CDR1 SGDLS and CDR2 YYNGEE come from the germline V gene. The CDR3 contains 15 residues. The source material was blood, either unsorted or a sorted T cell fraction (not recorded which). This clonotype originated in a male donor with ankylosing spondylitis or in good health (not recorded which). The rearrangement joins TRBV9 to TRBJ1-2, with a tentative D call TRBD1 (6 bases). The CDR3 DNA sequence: TGTGCCAGCAGCGCACTGGGGGCAAAGGTAGATGGCTACACCTTC. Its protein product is CASSALGAKVDGYTF.